The T cell receptor (beta chain) under discussion was sequenced for a study of regulatory T cells in long-lasting Graves disease. Overall study results and limits: Persistent-disease Graves' patients showed less TCR diversity than new cases. It was peripheral blood alone, not thyroid tissue, that was studied.

This clonotype has at least ten counts. Antigen unknown. Investigators prepared the TCR beta libraries by applying iRepertoire HTBI primers and Arm-PCR of CDR3 regions. TCRdb ran MiXCR on the multiplex PCR reads and lists one entry per CDR3 protein. The sample has hundreds of thousands of distinct CDR3 sequences, about 30% seen once. The J segment lost 5 bases and the V segment lost 5 bases, leaving 5 bases of the junction unmatched. Germline CDR1 is SGDLS and CDR2 is YYNGEE. The CDR3 has 15 residues. Time point of the sample: persistent/refractory GD, antithyroid drugs over 5 years with positive TRAb. RNA extracted from PBMCs served as the sequencing template. Doctors identified Graves' disease using the American Thyroid Association guidelines. A roughly 9-milliliter sample of peripheral blood was drawn into EDTA tubes.

This sample comprised peripheral blood mononuclear cells (PBMCs), obtained when the disease was refractory, from a patient treated with antithyroid drugs. This receptor was taken from a female donor with Graves disease. This chain uses TRBV9 with TRBJ2-5; TRBD2 matches 14 bases. In DNA form, the CDR3 reads TGTGCCAGCAGTCCCGGGACTAGCGGGAGTGAGACCCAGTACTTC. It codes for CASSPGTSGSETQYF.